These 9 T cell receptor beta chains were sequenced from one sample in a study of T cells in Graves' hyperthyroidism and ophthalmopathy. Amplified TCR beta CDR3 regions derived from RNA transcripts. Using the HTBI primer set, a first-round RT-PCR was run on the TCR CDR3. TCRdb ran MiXCR on the multiplex PCR reads and lists one entry per CDR3 protein. The sample lists hundreds of thousands of distinct CDR3 sequences, approximately 25% occurring once. The source material was blood. The receptor set was obtained from a young woman with Graves' ophthalmopathy.

This chain uses TRBV25-1 with TRBJ2-7, with D perhaps TRBD1 (6 bases). The CDR3 contains 13 residues. Per the germline V gene, CDR1 is MGHDK and CDR2 is SYGVNS. The ends were cut back, 8 bases at V and 2 bases at J, with 13 bases in the middle. The CDR3 is CASGLTGTYEQYF. CDR3 nucleotide sequence: TGTGCCAGCGGGCTGACAGGAACCTACGAGCAGTACTTC.

This clonotype has only a few counts. CDR3 sequence reads: CASSLSRGVAYNSPLHF. For the CDR3, the DNA is TGTGCCAGCAGCTTAAGCAGGGGAGTTGCCTATAATTCACCCCTCCACTTT. The V call is TRBV7-9, the J call TRBJ1-6, with D tentatively TRBD1 (6 bases). Per germline, CDR1 SEHNR and CDR2 FQNEAQ (reference sequence). Trimming removed 2 bases at V and 2 bases at J, with 13 bases between. The CDR3 totals 17 residues.

This clonotype was recorded at least ten times. This chain joins TRBV6-5 and TRBJ2-7, with TRBD1 matching 8 bases. The length of the CDR3 is 13 residues. Trimming removed 2 bases from V and 6 bases from J; junction bases left unmatched: 3. Germline values: CDR1 MNHEY, CDR2 SVGAGI. The CDR3 sequence is CASSYGQGGEQYF. In DNA, the CDR3 is TGTGCCAGCAGTTACGGACAGGGCGGCGAGCAGTACTTC.

The chain is built from TRBV7-2 and TRBJ1-2; D is possibly TRBD1 (5 bases). This CDR3 comprises 15 residues. In germline, CDR1 is SGHTA, CDR2 FQGNSA. With 4 bases removed from V and 4 bases from J, the gap between germline ends came to 16 bases. This chain's CDR3 is CASSSQLQGPYGYTF. The CDR3, as DNA: TGTGCCAGCAGCTCTCAATTGCAGGGCCCCTATGGCTACACCTTC.

As regards this clonotype: This may stem from a read error, because a much larger clone lies one nucleotide away. The rearrangement joins TRBV7-2 to TRBJ1-3, with 8 positions matching TRBD1. This CDR3 comprises 15 residues. Germline CDR1 SGHTA, CDR2 FQGNSA. Trimming took 5 bases from V and 3 from J; bases not matched to a gene: 6. CDR3 residues: CASSTTGGGGNTIYF. CDR3 nucleotide sequence: TGTGCCAGCAGCACAACAGGGGGGGGTGGAAACACCATATATTTT.

This clonotype was counted a few times. V and J are TRBV6-1 and TRBJ1-1; a weak D match, TRBD1 (6 bases). The CDR3 loop spans 16 amino acids. V lost 6 bases, J lost 2 bases, and 19 bases lay in between. Germline V gives CDR1 MNHNS, CDR2 SASEGT. CDR3: CASRNGQRLVNTEAFF. As DNA, the CDR3 is TGTGCCAGCAGAAACGGACAGCGGCTAGTAAACACTGAAGCTTTCTTT.

This rearrangement joins TRBV5-1 to TRBJ2-2, with D uncertain. This CDR3 contains 14 residues. Trimming removed 5 bases from V and 6 bases from J, with 14 bases in between. Germline CDR1 is SGHRS and CDR2 is YFSETQ. The chain's CDR3 is CASRHSVGAGELFF. For the CDR3, the DNA is TGCGCCAGCAGGCATTCAGTCGGCGCCGGGGAGCTGTTTTTT. Together with reference TRBV5-1 and TRBJ2-2, the CDR3 gives the full variable domain: KAGVTQTPRYLIKTRGQQVTLSCSPISGHRSVSWYQQTPGQGLQFLFEYFSETQRNKGNFPGRFSGRQFSNSRSEMNVSTLELGDSALYLCASRHSVGAGELFFGEGSRLTVL.

This clonotype was picked up many times. This sequence joins TRBV2 and TRBJ1-1, with D unresolved. The CDR3 runs to 10 residues. V dropped 5 bases and J dropped 11 bases, with 9 bases sitting between them. CDR1 is SNHLY and CDR2 is FYNNEI in the germline V gene. The DNA for the CDR3 is TGTGCCAGCAGTAGTGACGGGGCTTTCTTT. Amino acid sequence: CASSSDGAFF.

This clonotype occurred many times. The rearrangement joins TRBV30 to TRBJ2-7, with TRBD1 matching 9 bases. The junction had 4 bases not matched to a gene; V was cut back by 4 bases and J by 0 bases. Germline values: CDR1 GTSNPN, CDR2 SVGIG (reference sequence). This CDR3 spans 14 amino acids. The CDR3 DNA sequence: TGTGCCTGGACAAGACAGGGGGACTCCTACGAGCAGTACTTC. This encodes CAWTRQGDSYEQYF.